Reported below is one TCR beta chain. Its specificity is unknown. Preparation of the TCRbeta library involved a method that used unique molecular identifiers. Via MiXCR, TCRdb re-called the PCR reads, giving one row per CDR3 protein. This table has about 980,000 distinct CDR3 sequences, roughly 29% appearing once. This sample was included in a study of T-cell reconstitution after alpha-beta-depleted transplantation in children. Germline CDR1 and CDR2: SEHNR and FQNEAQ (reference sequence). V dropped 5 bases and J dropped 5 bases, with 8 bases sitting between them. There are 12 residues in the CDR3. Study conclusions and caveats: About two months after transplant, alpha-beta T cells reportedly came from several hundred expanded graft clones. Newly produced T cells mostly accounted for T-cell counts and diversity one year post-transplant. Recipient T cells and thymic progenitors that survived gave rise to the high TCRbeta diversity observed at day 60 in some patients.

The sequencing used PBMCs, mostly from graft donor cells, collected 360 days after TCRalphabeta/CD19-depleted stem cell transplant. The sequence came from a boy younger than two who had a stem cell transplant for SCID, so the T cells may come from the graft donor. The chain uses TRBV7-9 and TRBJ2-3; D is undetermined. The CDR3 nucleotides are TGTGCCAGCAGCAAGAACAGAGATACGCAGTATTTT. Its protein is CASSKNRDTQYF. Full variable domain (missing parts from reference TRBV7-9 and TRBJ2-3): DTGVSQNPRHKITKRGQNVTFRCDPISEHNRLYWYRQTLGQGPEFLTYFQNEAQLEKSRLLSDRFSAERPKGSFSTLEIQRTEQGDSAMYLCASSKNRDTQYFGPGTRLTVL.